This T cell receptor (beta chain) was obtained from a study of CD8 T cells in Susac syndrome. Germline loops: CDR1 GTSNPN, CDR2 SVGIG (reference sequence). Unmatched junction bases numbered 5, after V lost 5 bases and J lost 8 bases. The CDR3 length is 11 residues. Roughly 0.5 to 1 ug RNA was reverse transcribed with random hexamers. With immunoSEQ multiplex PCR, TCR beta CDR3 was amplified across 54 Vbeta and 13 Jbeta. TCRdb fed the immunoSEQ multiplex PCR reads into MiXCR, producing one record per CDR3 protein. Of some 150,000 distinct CDR3 sequences listed, around 94% were seen once; the top ten hold 0.27%.

The sequence came from a human donor in good health. Sequencing was done on a sample of CD8+ T cells from PBMCs. The chain combines TRBV30 with TRBJ1-2; the match to TRBD1 covers 7 bases. The CDR3: CAWDRVLGYTF. For the CDR3, the DNA is TGTGCCTGGGACAGGGTGCTGGGCTACACCTTC.